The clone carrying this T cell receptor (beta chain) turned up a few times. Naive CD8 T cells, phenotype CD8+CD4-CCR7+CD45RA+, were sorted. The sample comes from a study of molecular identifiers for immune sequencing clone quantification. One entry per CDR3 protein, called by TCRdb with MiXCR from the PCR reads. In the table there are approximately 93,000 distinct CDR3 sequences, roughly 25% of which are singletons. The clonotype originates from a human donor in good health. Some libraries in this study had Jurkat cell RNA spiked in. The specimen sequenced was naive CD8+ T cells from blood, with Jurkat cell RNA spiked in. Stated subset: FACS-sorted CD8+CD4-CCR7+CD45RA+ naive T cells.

The CDR3 is CASSPVGALNEQYF. The DNA for the CDR3 is TGTGCCAGCAGCCCTGTCGGGGCCCTAAACGAGCAGTACTTC. This chain joins TRBV7-2 and TRBJ2-7; D assignment may be TRBD1 or TRBD2 (5 bases each). The CDR3 totals 14 residues. The germline gives CDR1 SGHTA, CDR2 FQGNSA. Deletions cut 5 bases from V and 5 bases from J, with 16 bases between.